The sample holds many counts of the clone carrying this T cell receptor (beta chain). Selection for sequencing was limited to patients who had shown CD8+CD57+ cell expansion by flow cytometry. These data originate in a study of CD8+CD57+ T cells in acquired aplastic anemia. Study as a whole: The DNA of sorted CD4+ and CD8+ cells averaged roughly 3 ug.

Researchers used genomic DNA as the template to profile TCR beta VDJ and CDR3. TCRdb passed the reads through MiXCR, listing each CDR3 protein once. Of just over 150,000 distinct CDR3 sequences listed, about 50% are singletons. The germline CDR1 and CDR2 sequences are SEHNR and FQNEAQ (reference sequence). Trimming pared 7 bases from V and 0 bases from J, leaving 7 bases between. This CDR3 is built from 12 residues. The material sequenced was sorted CD4+, CD8+, or CD8+CD57+ T cells (not recorded which) from PBMCs. This TCR was sampled from a human donor with aplastic anemia. This chain uses TRBV7-9 with TRBJ2-7; D ambiguous. The CDR3 coding sequence is TGTGCCAGCAACGGAGCCTCCTACGAGCAGTACTTC. Translation gives CASNGASYEQYF.